These 21 T cell receptor beta chains originate from one sample sequenced in a study of blood T cell repertoires in COVID-19. The table came from immunoSEQ multiplex PCR; TCRdb's copy has only in-frame clones and leaves some out. The sample includes about 140,000 clones, over 65% seen only once; the top ten take approximately 17%. Sequencing used peripheral blood. All receptors derive from a man aged 45-65 years with acute or convalescent COVID-19.

The chain is built from TRBV6-5 and TRBJ2-7; 8 positions match TRBD2. J gave up 3 bases and V 0 bases, and 7 bases lay outside the gene matches. From germline, CDR1 is MNHEY and CDR2 SVGAGI. This CDR3 has 16 residues. The CDR3 DNA sequence: TGTGCCAGCAGTTACTCTAGCGGGGCTTCCGTCTACGAGCAGTACTTC. Translation: CASSYSSGASVYEQYF.

At least ten counts were recorded for this clone. The chain has TRBV10-3 and TRBJ1-5; 10 nucleotides match TRBD1. CDR3 length equals 19 residues. J gave up 0 bases and V 3 bases, and 11 bases lay outside the gene matches. The germline CDR1 and CDR2 sequences are ENHRY and SYGVKD. The CDR3 here is CAISDIFRQGANSNQPQHF. CDR3 coding DNA: TGTGCCATCAGTGATATATTTAGACAGGGGGCTAATAGCAATCAGCCCCAGCATTTT.

The chain links TRBV11-3 to TRBJ1-1, with TRBD1 as a possible D gene (6 bases). Trimming stripped 5 bases from V and 7 bases from J, with 11 bases between. The germline V gene has CDR1 SGHNT and CDR2 YENEEA. The CDR3 has 12 amino acids. The CDR3 DNA is TGTGCCAGCAGCCAGGGGACGGATGAAGCTTTCTTT. Protein sequence: CASSQGTDEAFF.

This clone has more than one count but fewer than ten. The chain links TRBV13 to TRBJ2-2, with 13 positions matching TRBD2. CDR1 and CDR2 (germline): PRHDT, FYEKMQ (reference sequence). There are 18 residues in the CDR3. V lost 4 bases to trimming and J lost 0 bases; unmatched junction nucleotides: 5. The CDR3 nucleotides read TGTGCCAGCAGCTCCTGGACTAGCGGGGGACCGAACACCGGGGAGCTGTTTTTT. It is translated as CASSSWTSGGPNTGELFF. The full variable domain, with the rest looked up from reference TRBV13 and TRBJ2-2, is AAGVIQSPRHLIKEKRETATLKCYPIPRHDTVYWYQQGPGQDPQFLISFYEKMQSDKGSIPDRFSAQQFSDYHSELNMSSLELGDSALYFCASSSWTSGGPNTGELFFGEGSRLTVL.

The V and J genes are TRBV6-4 and TRBJ1-3; D gene uncertain. This CDR3 is built from 15 residues. CDR1 and CDR2 from the germline V gene are MRHNA and SNTAGT. V lost 7 bases to trimming and J lost 1 base, with 14 bases between them. CDR3 DNA sequence: TGTGCCAGCACTAAGATAGCCTCTTCTGGAAACACCATATATTTT. This encodes CASTKIASSGNTIYF.

The genes are TRBV6-5 and TRBJ2-2; D is possibly TRBD1 (6 bases). The CDR3 contains 14 residues. Trimming took 4 bases from V and 7 from J, leaving 13 bases between them. CDR1 is MNHEY, CDR2 SVGAGI, per germline. The CDR3 region is CASSWGQLNGELFF. CDR3 nucleotide sequence: TGTGCCAGCAGTTGGGGGCAGTTAAACGGGGAGCTGTTTTTT.

Written as DNA, the CDR3 is TGCGCCAGCAGCTTGACAGGGGGGACCTCTAACTATGGCTACACCTTC. This translates into CASSLTGGTSNYGYTF. This chain links TRBV5-1 with TRBJ1-2, with 8 bases fitting TRBD1. Germline CDR1 is SGHRS and CDR2 is YFSETQ. This CDR3 region has 16 residues. With 1 base clipped from V and 0 bases from J, the junction kept 5 bases outside the gene matches. Using reference TRBV5-1 and TRBJ1-2 for the parts outside the CDR3, the full variable domain is KAGVTQTPRYLIKTRGQQVTLSCSPISGHRSVSWYQQTPGQGLQFLFEYFSETQRNKGNFPGRFSGRQFSNSRSEMNVSTLELGDSALYLCASSLTGGTSNYGYTFGSGTRLTVV.

This chain uses TRBV10-2 with TRBJ1-5; no definite D call. CDR3 length equals 14 residues. Trimming cost V 0 bases and J 4 bases, with 7 bases left between them. Germline lookup yields CDR1 WSHSY and CDR2 SAAADI. CDR3 residues: CASSESAENQPQHF. Written as DNA, the CDR3 is TGCGCCAGCAGTGAGTCGGCGGAAAATCAGCCCCAGCATTTT.

The CDR3 coding sequence is TGTGCCAGTATTACGGCGCCGGGGGCGAACACCGGGGAGCTGTTTTTT. Translating gives CASITAPGANTGELFF. The chain combines TRBV19 with TRBJ2-2, with D possibly matching TRBD2 (6 bases). V lost 7 bases, J lost 0 bases, and 15 bases lay in between. This CDR3 spans 16 amino acids. Germline CDR1 LNHDA, CDR2 SQIVND (reference sequence).

V usage is TRBV7-2 and J usage is TRBJ2-1, with D possibly being TRBD2 (6 bases). CDR3 length: 15 residues. V was pared by 5 bases and J by 12 bases, with 23 bases between. Germline assignment: CDR1 SGHTA and CDR2 FQGNSA. The CDR3 region is CASSSRDSPKGVQFF. In DNA, the CDR3 is TGTGCCAGCAGCAGCCGGGACTCCCCTAAAGGGGTGCAGTTCTTC.

The chain uses TRBV10-3 and TRBJ1-2; 9 bases agree with TRBD1. The CDR3 loop spans 16 amino acids. Germline V CDR1 and CDR2: ENHRY, SYGVKD. Trimming removed 7 bases from V and 7 bases from J; junction bases left unmatched: 16. The CDR3 protein is CAITSLKQGARRGYTF. The CDR3 DNA reads TGTGCCATCACCAGCTTAAAACAGGGGGCCCGCCGTGGCTACACCTTC.

This clone was picked up many times. The chain recombines TRBV5-1 with TRBJ2-7; a weak D match, TRBD2 (5 bases). Germline assignment: CDR1 SGHRS and CDR2 YFSETQ. Between the trimmed V and J ends, which lost 0 bases and 5 bases, there was a span of 12 bases. This CDR3 spans 14 amino acids. The CDR3 sequence is CASSLAGEGHEQYV. CDR3 coding DNA: TGCGCCAGCAGCTTGGCCGGGGAAGGGCACGAGCAGTACGTC.

This chain links TRBV4-1 with TRBJ1-1; D may be TRBD1 (6 bases). V shed 2 bases and J shed 6 bases, with 10 bases lying between them. The CDR3 has 13 residues. Per the germline V gene, CDR1 is MGHRA and CDR2 is YSYEKL. CDR3: CASSQQGQSEAFF. The DNA of the CDR3 is TGCGCCAGCAGCCAACAAGGACAGTCTGAAGCTTTCTTT.

This chain joins TRBV7-2 and TRBJ2-2, with a possible D match to TRBD1 (8 bases). CDR1 and CDR2 (germline): SGHTA, FQGNSA. This CDR3 has 15 residues. V lost 1 base, J lost 4 bases, and 10 bases lay in between. For the CDR3, the DNA is TGTGCCAGCAGCTTAGACAGGGGGGGCACCGGGGAGCTGTTTTTT. It specifies CASSLDRGGTGELFF.

The V gene is TRBV2, the J gene TRBJ1-2; TRBD1 agrees at 11 bases. Germline V lookup: CDR1 SNHLY, CDR2 FYNNEI. Trimming at V came to 6 bases and at J to 4 bases, leaving 7 bases not matched to a gene. The CDR3 is made up of 15 amino acids. The CDR3 spells CASSGQGASVYGYTF. The CDR3 DNA is TGTGCCAGCAGCGGACAGGGGGCATCTGTCTATGGCTACACCTTC.

This clone was seen a single time. This chain connects TRBV5-6 to TRBJ2-7, with 7 nucleotides matching TRBD2. From germline, CDR1 is SGHDT and CDR2 YYEEEE. The CDR3 has 15 amino acids. V shed 0 bases and J 3 bases; nucleotides not matched to a gene: 6. The CDR3 loop reads CASSLDIAGDYEQYF. In DNA, the CDR3 is TGTGCCAGCAGCTTGGATATAGCGGGTGACTACGAGCAGTACTTC.

This clone has more than one count but fewer than ten. This chain uses TRBV10-1 with TRBJ1-2; no clear D gene. Germline assignment: CDR1 WNHNN and CDR2 SYGVQD (reference sequence). V was cut by 7 bases and J by 4 bases, with 7 bases left in between. The CDR3 spans 11 residues. The CDR3 nucleotides read TGCGCCAGCACCCCCGTCTATGGCTACACCTTC. Amino acids: CASTPVYGYTF.

The CDR3 region has the DNA TGTGCCACCAGTGATCCAAGCGGGTGGGGGGTAGATACGCAGTATTTT. Protein: CATSDPSGWGVDTQYF. The chain links TRBV24-1 to TRBJ2-3; D is perhaps TRBD2 (6 bases). The V gene's germline CDR1 is KGHDR and CDR2 SFDVKD. Trimming cost V 3 bases and J 5 bases, with 17 bases left between them. The CDR3 is made up of 16 amino acids.

V gene TRBV5-1 combines with J gene TRBJ1-5, with D hard to call. The germline V gene has CDR1 SGHRS and CDR2 YFSETQ. The V end lost 4 bases, the J end lost 5 bases, and 10 bases lay between the germline ends. The CDR3 has 13 residues. The CDR3 DNA reads TGCGCCAGCAGCCCGATTCCGGATCAGCCCCAGCATTTT. Encoded protein: CASSPIPDQPQHF.

The CDR3 DNA reads as TGCGCCAGCAGCCCGCAGGGGACAGGGGCGACCGGGGAGCTGTTTTTT. This sequence encodes CASSPQGTGATGELFF. The rearrangement joins TRBV5-1 to TRBJ2-2, with 10 bases that match TRBD1. J gave up 5 bases and V 4 bases, and 8 bases lay outside the gene matches. The CDR3 extends over 16 amino acids. Germline V gene sequence: CDR1 SGHRS, CDR2 YFSETQ.

The rearrangement joins TRBV30 to TRBJ2-3, with TRBD2 matching over 10 bases. CDR3 size: 18 residues. Looked up from germline, CDR1 is GTSNPN and CDR2 is SVGIG (reference sequence). The ends lost 1 base at V and 0 bases at J; junction bases unmatched: 10. The CDR3 loop reads CAWSDGGAGGRSTDTQYF. CDR3 DNA: TGTGCCTGGAGTGATGGCGGAGCGGGGGGGCGCAGCACAGATACGCAGTATTTT.